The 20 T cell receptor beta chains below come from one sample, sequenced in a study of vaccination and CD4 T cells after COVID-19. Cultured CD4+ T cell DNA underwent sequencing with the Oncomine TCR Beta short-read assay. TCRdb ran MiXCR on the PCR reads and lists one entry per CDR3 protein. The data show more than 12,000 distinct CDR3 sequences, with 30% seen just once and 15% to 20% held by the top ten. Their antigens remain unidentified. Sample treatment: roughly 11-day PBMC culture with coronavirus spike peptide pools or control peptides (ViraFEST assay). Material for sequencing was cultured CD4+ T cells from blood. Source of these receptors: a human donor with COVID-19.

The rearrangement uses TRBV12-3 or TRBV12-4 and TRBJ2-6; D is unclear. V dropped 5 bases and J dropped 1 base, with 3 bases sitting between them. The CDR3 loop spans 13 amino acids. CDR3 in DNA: TGTGCCAGCAGTCGGTCTGGGGCCAACGTCCTGACTTTC. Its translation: CASSRSGANVLTF.

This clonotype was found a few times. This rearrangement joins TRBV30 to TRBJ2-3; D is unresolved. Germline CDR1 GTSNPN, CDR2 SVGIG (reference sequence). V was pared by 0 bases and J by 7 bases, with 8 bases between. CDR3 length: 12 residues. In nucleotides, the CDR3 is TGTGCCTGGAGTGTAAGCGTTTATACGCAGTATTTT. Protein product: CAWSVSVYTQYF.

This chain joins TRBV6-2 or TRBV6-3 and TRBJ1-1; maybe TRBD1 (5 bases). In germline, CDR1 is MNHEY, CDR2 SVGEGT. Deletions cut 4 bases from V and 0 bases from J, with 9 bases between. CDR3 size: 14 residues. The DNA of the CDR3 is TGTGCCAGCAGTTCCGTAGGGGTGAACACTGAAGCTTTCTTT. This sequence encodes CASSSVGVNTEAFF.

CDR3 loop: CAWSSDSPLHF. CDR3 coding DNA: TGTGCCTGGAGTTCGGATTCACCCCTCCACTTT. The chain employs TRBV30 and TRBJ1-6; no firm D call. The length of the CDR3 is 11 residues. V was clipped by 2 bases and J by 8 bases, with 4 bases between them. Germline V gene lookup returns CDR1 GTSNPN and CDR2 SVGIG (reference sequence).

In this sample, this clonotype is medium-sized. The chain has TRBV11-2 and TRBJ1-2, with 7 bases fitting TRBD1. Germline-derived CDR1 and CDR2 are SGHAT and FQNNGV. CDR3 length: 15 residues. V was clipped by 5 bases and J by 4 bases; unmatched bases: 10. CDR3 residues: CASSPRMRQGYGYTF. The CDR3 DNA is TGTGCCAGCAGCCCCCGGATGAGACAGGGCTATGGCTACACCTTC.

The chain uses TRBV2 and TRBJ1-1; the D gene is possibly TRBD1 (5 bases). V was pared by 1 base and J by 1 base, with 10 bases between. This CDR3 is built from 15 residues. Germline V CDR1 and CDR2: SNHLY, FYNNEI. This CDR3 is CASSEEQVENTEAFF. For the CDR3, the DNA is TGTGCCAGCAGTGAAGAACAGGTGGAGAACACTGAAGCTTTCTTT.

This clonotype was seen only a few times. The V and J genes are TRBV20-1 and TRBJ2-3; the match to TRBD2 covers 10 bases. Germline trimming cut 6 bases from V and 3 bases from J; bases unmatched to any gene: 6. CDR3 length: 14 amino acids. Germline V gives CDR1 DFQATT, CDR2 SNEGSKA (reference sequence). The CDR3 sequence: CSAQRGGGTDTQYF. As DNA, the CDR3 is TGCAGTGCCCAGCGGGGGGGCGGGACAGATACGCAGTATTTT.

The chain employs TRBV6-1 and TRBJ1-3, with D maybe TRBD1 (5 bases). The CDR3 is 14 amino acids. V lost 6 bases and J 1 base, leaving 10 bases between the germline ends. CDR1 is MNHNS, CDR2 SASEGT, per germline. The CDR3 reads CASSRDGSGNTIYF. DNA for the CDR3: TGTGCCAGCAGCCGGGACGGATCTGGAAACACCATATATTTT.

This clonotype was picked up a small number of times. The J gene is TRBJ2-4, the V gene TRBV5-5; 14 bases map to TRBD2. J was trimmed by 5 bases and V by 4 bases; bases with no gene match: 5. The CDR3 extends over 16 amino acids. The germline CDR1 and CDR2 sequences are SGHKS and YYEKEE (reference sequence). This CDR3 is CASSAGLAGVENIQYF. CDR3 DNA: TGTGCCAGCAGCGCGGGACTAGCGGGGGTAGAAAACATTCAGTACTTC.

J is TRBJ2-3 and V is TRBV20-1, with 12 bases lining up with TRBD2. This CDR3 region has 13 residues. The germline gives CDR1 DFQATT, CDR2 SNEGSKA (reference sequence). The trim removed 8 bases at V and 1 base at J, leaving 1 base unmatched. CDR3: CSRLAGGTDTQYF. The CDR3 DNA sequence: TGCAGTAGACTAGCGGGGGGCACAGATACGCAGTATTTT.

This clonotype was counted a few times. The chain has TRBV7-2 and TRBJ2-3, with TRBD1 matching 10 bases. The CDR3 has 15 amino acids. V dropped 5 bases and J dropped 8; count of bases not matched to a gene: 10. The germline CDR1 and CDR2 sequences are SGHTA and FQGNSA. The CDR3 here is CASSPGQGPGGTQYF. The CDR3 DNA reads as TGTGCCAGCAGCCCGGGACAGGGGCCAGGGGGTACGCAGTATTTT.

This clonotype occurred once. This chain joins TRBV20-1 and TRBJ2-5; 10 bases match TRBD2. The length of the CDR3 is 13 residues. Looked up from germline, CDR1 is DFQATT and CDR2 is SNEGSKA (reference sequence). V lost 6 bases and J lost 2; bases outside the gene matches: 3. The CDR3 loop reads CSASAGGQETQYF. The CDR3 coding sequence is TGCAGTGCGTCAGCGGGGGGGCAAGAGACCCAGTACTTC.

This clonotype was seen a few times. CDR3 region: CASSFHPGANTEAFF. The CDR3 coding sequence is TGTGCCAGCAGCTTTCACCCGGGGGCCAACACTGAAGCTTTCTTT. The chain couples TRBV11-3 to TRBJ1-1; D perhaps matches TRBD1 (6 bases). The CDR3 totals 15 residues. V was cut by 3 bases and J by 2 bases, with 13 bases left in between. Per the germline V gene, CDR1 is SGHNT and CDR2 is YENEEA.

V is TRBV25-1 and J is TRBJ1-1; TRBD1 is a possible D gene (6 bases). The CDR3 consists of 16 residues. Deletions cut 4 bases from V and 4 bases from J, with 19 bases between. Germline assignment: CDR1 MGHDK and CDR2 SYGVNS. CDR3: CASSAGHSFGGTEAFF. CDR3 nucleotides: TGTGCCAGCAGTGCGGGACACTCCTTCGGCGGCACTGAAGCTTTCTTT.

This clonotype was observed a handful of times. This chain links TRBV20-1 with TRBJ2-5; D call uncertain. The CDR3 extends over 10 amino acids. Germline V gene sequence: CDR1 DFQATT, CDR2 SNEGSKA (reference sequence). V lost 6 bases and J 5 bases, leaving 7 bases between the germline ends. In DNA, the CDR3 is TGCAGTGCACAGAGGGAGACCCAGTACTTC. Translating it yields CSAQRETQYF.

The CDR3 here is CSAPHPGRDSPLHF. The CDR3 region has the DNA TGCAGTGCTCCCCACCCGGGTCGGGATTCACCCCTCCACTTT. This chain joins TRBV20-1 and TRBJ1-6; D gene ambiguous. The CDR3 is 14 residues long. V was trimmed by 5 bases and J by 8 bases, leaving 16 bases between them. Per the germline V gene, CDR1 is DFQATT and CDR2 is SNEGSKA (reference sequence).

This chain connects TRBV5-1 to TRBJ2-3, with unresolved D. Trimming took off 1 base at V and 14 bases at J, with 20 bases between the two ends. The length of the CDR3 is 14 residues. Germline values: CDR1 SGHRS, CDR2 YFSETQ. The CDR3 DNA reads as TGCGCCAGCAGCTTGAAGTCAGCCATTGGGAACTGGTATTTT. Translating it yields CASSLKSAIGNWYF.

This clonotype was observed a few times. The CDR3: CATSRRGQGAQHF. CDR3 DNA: TGTGCCACCAGCAGACGCGGACAGGGAGCCCAGCATTTT. This chain links TRBV15 with TRBJ1-5, with TRBD1 identical over 8 bases. V dropped 2 bases and J dropped 11; count of bases not matched to a gene: 5. The CDR3 consists of 13 residues. Germline V gives CDR1 LNHNV, CDR2 YYDKDF (reference sequence).

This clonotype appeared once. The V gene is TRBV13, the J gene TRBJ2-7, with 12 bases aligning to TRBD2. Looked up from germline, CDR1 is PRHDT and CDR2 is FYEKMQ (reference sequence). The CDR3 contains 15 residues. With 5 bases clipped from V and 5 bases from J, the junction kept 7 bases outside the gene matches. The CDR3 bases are TGTGCCAGCAGCATCCGGACTAGCGGGGCCAACGAGCAGTACTTC. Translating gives CASSIRTSGANEQYF.

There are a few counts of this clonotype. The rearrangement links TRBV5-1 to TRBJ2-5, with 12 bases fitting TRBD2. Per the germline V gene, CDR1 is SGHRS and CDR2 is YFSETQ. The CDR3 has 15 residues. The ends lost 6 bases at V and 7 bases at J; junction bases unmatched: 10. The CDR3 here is CASTLTSGGEGTQYF. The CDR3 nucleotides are TGCGCCAGCACCCTGACTAGCGGGGGAGAGGGGACCCAGTACTTC.